Below, one T cell receptor beta chain is given with its context. It lacks a known antigen. Base qualities were left out, and no much larger clone turns up one base away. The sample originates from a study of T cell repertoires in cytomegalovirus infection (dated by TCRdb to between 2018 and 2020). In the study overall: Alongside well-studied HLA-B-restricted epitopes, the peptide stimulations were aimed at recently identified HLA-C-restricted CMV epitopes, whose presentation resists viral immunomodulation. Donor HLA type was relevant to the analysis, as public TCR beta signatures indicated carriage of CMV infection together with the matching HLA type. General conclusions and limits of the study: The ex vivo response was dominated by HLA-C-restricted CMV-specific TCR beta clonotypes, which also provided the single most frequent clonotype in two of eight donors. Carriers of CMV infection plus the relevant HLA type were discriminated by the cumulative frequency of public TCR beta family members in the study cohort and in an independent approximately 360-donor cohort.

Instrument used: Illumina HiSeq 1500. The raw public reads went through TCRdb reprocessing: fastp at Q25, MiXCR clone calling, in-frame beta chains kept. Under each unique CDR3 protein, matching rows form one entry showing the most common genes and DNA. This sample holds approximately 730,000 distinct CDR3 sequences; roughly 29% were observed only once. The biggest ten clones account for about an eighth of the sample. V lost 5 bases and J lost 3 bases, and the count of bases not matched to a germline gene is 9. Counted from cysteine to valine, this CDR3 has 16 amino acids. The kept DNA is CDR3 alone, 48 bases in frame from the first base. The germline V gene yields SGHVS for CDR1 and FQNEAQ for CDR2. This specimen's treatment or condition label, per the study, means: in vitro stimulation with specific CMV peptide epitopes to enrich CMV-specific T cells.

Here the chain combines TRBV7-8 and TRBJ2-7, with TRBD1 identical over 11 junction bases. The clonotype comes from a human donor in good health (CMV status not recorded). Some clones in this sample may be carry-over from other donors' samples. This specimen consisted of cultured CD8+ T cells from PBMCs, obtained from culture after CMV antigen stimulation. The DNA sequence reads TGTGCCAGCAGCCCTGGGACAGGGGGACTTGACTACGAGCAGTACGTC. Translated, this gives CASSPGTGGLDYEQYV.